These 13 T cell receptor beta chains share one sample of origin, sequenced in a study of blood T cell repertoires in COVID-19. Only in-frame clones appear in the TCRdb table, and some are missing; sequencing was by immunoSEQ multiplex PCR. The data contain about 170,000 clones, about four fifths of them singletons. Material: peripheral blood. These receptors all come from an elderly woman with COVID-19, enrolled during active disease.

V gene TRBV5-6 combines with J gene TRBJ2-4; D call uncertain. The V and J ends lost 2 bases and 11 bases respectively, with 11 bases between them. This CDR3 is built from 12 residues. Germline CDR1 and CDR2: SGHDT and YYEEEE. The CDR3 spells CASSLAGSVQYF. DNA of the CDR3: TGTGCCAGCAGCTTAGCAGGATCTGTTCAGTACTTC.

This chain joins TRBV18 and TRBJ1-1, with D tentatively TRBD1 (5 bases). Germline V gene lookup returns CDR1 KGHSH and CDR2 LQKENI. Trimming shortened V by 0 bases and J by 2 bases, and 13 bases separated the two germline ends. The length of the CDR3 is 16 residues. CDR3 bases: TGTGCCAGCTCACCACCCGCGACAGCTTATAACACTGAAGCTTTCTTT. Translating it yields CASSPPATAYNTEAFF.

The chain has TRBV2 and TRBJ1-1; 9 bases align to TRBD1. This CDR3 contains 14 residues. J gave up 3 bases and V 5 bases, and 4 bases lay outside the gene matches. Germline V gene data show CDR1 as SNHLY and CDR2 as FYNNEI. The CDR3 loop is CASSRDRVYTEAFF. The DNA of the CDR3 is TGTGCCAGCAGTAGGGACAGGGTTTACACTGAAGCTTTCTTT.

The chain employs TRBV18 and TRBJ2-2; maybe TRBD1 (5 bases). Germline CDR1 is KGHSH and CDR2 is LQKENI. Deletions cut 2 bases from V and 4 bases from J, with 8 bases between. The CDR3 is 14 residues long. CDR3 bases: TGTGCCAGCTCACCAGGGGCCGGCACCGGGGAGCTGTTTTTT. Protein product: CASSPGAGTGELFF.

The chain uses TRBV7-9 and TRBJ1-2; D might be TRBD1 (6 bases). From germline, CDR1 is SEHNR and CDR2 FQNEAQ (reference sequence). The ends were cut back, 2 bases at V and 4 bases at J, with 14 bases in the middle. The CDR3 loop spans 15 amino acids. CDR3: CASSLSQGLGYGYTF. The DNA for the CDR3 is TGTGCCAGCAGCTTATCCCAGGGGCTCGGCTATGGCTACACCTTC.

CDR3 protein: CASAWETQYF. The DNA for the CDR3 is TGTGCCAGTGCGTGGGAGACCCAGTACTTC. V usage is TRBV2 and J usage is TRBJ2-5; D gene unclear. This CDR3 is built from 10 residues. Germline V gene data show CDR1 as SNHLY and CDR2 as FYNNEI. Deletions cut 9 bases from V and 5 bases from J, with 7 bases between. The whole variable domain, filled in from reference TRBV2 and TRBJ2-5, reads EPEVTQTPSHQVTQMGQEVILRCVPISNHLYFYWYRQILGQKVEFLVSFYNNEISEKSEIFDDQFSVERPDGSNFTLKIRSTKLEDSAMYFCASAWETQYFGPGTRLLVL.

The J gene is TRBJ2-7, the V gene TRBV11-2; D is perhaps TRBD1 (6 bases). Trimming stripped 4 bases from V and 1 base from J, with 17 bases between. There are 16 residues in the CDR3. Germline values: CDR1 SGHAT, CDR2 FQNNGV. CDR3: CASSYQTGSLSYEQYF. CDR3 coding DNA: TGTGCCAGCAGCTACCAGACAGGATCCTTATCCTACGAGCAGTACTTC.

The V gene is TRBV6-5, the J gene TRBJ1-1; D uncertain. The CDR3 spans 13 residues. From germline, CDR1 is MNHEY and CDR2 SVGAGI. V shed 2 bases and J shed 4 bases, with 8 bases lying between them. CDR3 in amino acids: CASSYPSSTEAFF. CDR3 coding DNA: TGTGCCAGCAGTTACCCCTCTTCCACTGAAGCTTTCTTT.

This chain connects TRBV10-3 to TRBJ2-7; 9 positions match TRBD2. The CDR3 totals 15 residues. Germline V gives CDR1 ENHRY, CDR2 SYGVKD. Losses at the gene ends were 3 bases for V and 4 bases for J; bases not matched to a gene: 7. Written as DNA, the CDR3 is TGTGCCATCAGTGAAGGACTAGCGAAAGGGTACGAGCAGTACTTC. Protein: CAISEGLAKGYEQYF.

The J gene is TRBJ2-1, the V gene TRBV5-8; 9 nucleotides align to TRBD2. This CDR3 has 16 amino acids. The junction had 6 bases not matched to a gene; V was cut back by 0 bases and J by 5 bases. Germline V CDR1 and CDR2: SGHTS, YDEGEE. The CDR3 DNA is TGTGCCAGCAGCTTGGCCCCCAGCGGGAGGCACAATGAGCAGTTCTTC. Residues: CASSLAPSGRHNEQFF.

The chain recombines TRBV7-6 with TRBJ2-2; TRBD1 might be the D (5 bases). This CDR3 is built from 18 residues. Germline V CDR1 and CDR2: SGHVS, FNYEAQ. Trimming cost V 5 bases and J 4 bases, with 23 bases left between them. The CDR3 here is CASSLGKYQGRGTGELFF. CDR3 nucleotides: TGTGCCAGCAGCCTCGGAAAGTACCAGGGTAGAGGCACCGGGGAGCTGTTTTTT.

The V call is TRBV30, the J call TRBJ1-4; unclear D gene. Germline V CDR1 and CDR2: GTSNPN, SVGIG (reference sequence). The CDR3 covers 16 residues. V lost 0 bases and J 8 bases, leaving 19 bases between the germline ends. CDR3: CAWSVTLARVREKLFF. CDR3 DNA sequence: TGTGCCTGGAGTGTAACCTTAGCCCGGGTTCGGGAAAAACTGTTTTTT.

The rearrangement joins TRBV3-1 (or the pseudogene TRBV3-2) to TRBJ2-7; a possible D gene is TRBD1 (6 bases). Trimming removed 4 bases from V and 4 bases from J, with 11 bases in between. CDR3 size: 13 residues. Germline lookup yields CDR1 LGHDT and CDR2 YNNKEL (reference sequence). The CDR3 region is CASSPIGQYEQYF. The CDR3 nucleotides are TGTGCCAGCAGCCCAATCGGACAGTACGAGCAGTACTTC.